This T cell receptor beta chain was captured in a study of shared clonotypes between healthy human individuals. Study in general: In total, the donors were a couple of women and a few men aged 18 to 49.

Naive CD8 cells, CD45RO-negative and positively selected for CCR7, excluded terminally differentiated effector memory CD45RA+ cells. Germline CDR1 is MNHEY and CDR2 is SMNVEV (reference sequence). This CDR3 has 15 residues. The germline V and J ends were trimmed by 7 bases and 8 bases, with 21 bases remaining between them. Points on this clone: Its specificity is unknown.

How the authors handled the data: In the immunoSEQ data, sequences were junction-only and lacked quality scores, so filtering differed. The data were produced by immunoSEQ multiplex PCR, yet TCRdb's version contains in-frame clones alone and is incomplete. D and trimming were read from the DNA, whereas the V and J calls and clone size are those reported in that table. The table includes around 650,000 clones, approximately 96% detected once. Study-wide results and limits: The naive CD4 repertoires of several donors were compared, and around 5% of clonotypes were shared. Investigators expected sequencing depth to affect clonotype sharing among donors.

The source of this sequence is a woman aged 25-40 years in good health. What was sequenced was naive CD8+ T cells sorted from blood. The rearrangement joins TRBV27 to TRBJ2-1; possibly TRBD2 for D (5 bases). The DNA of the CDR3 is TGTGCCAGCATGCCCCTAGGAGGTACAGTCGATGAGCAGTTCTTC. This codes for CASMPLGGTVDEQFF.